A single sample is the source of the 30 T cell receptor beta chains below, sequenced in a study of T cells in Graves' hyperthyroidism and ophthalmopathy. RNA transcripts provided the source from which TCR beta CDR3 regions were amplified. The HTBI primer set served for first-round RT-PCR of the TCR CDR3. Using its own MiXCR run on the multiplex PCR reads, TCRdb lists one record per CDR3 protein. Of around 340,000 distinct CDR3 sequences in the sample, over 20% were seen once. The source material was blood. Receptors originate from a woman in her 50s with Graves' hyperthyroidism.

The rearrangement joins TRBV3-1 to TRBJ2-5; the D is unclear. The CDR3 runs to 15 residues. CDR1 and CDR2 from the germline V gene are LGHDT and YNNKEL (reference sequence). V lost 1 base and J 1 base, leaving 10 bases between the germline ends. The CDR3 DNA is TGTGCCAGCAGCCAAGCTATGGTTTCCCAAGAGACCCAGTACTTC. Translating gives CASSQAMVSQETQYF.

This clonotype has ten or more counts. The V gene is TRBV18, the J gene TRBJ2-1, with D tentatively TRBD2 (5 bases). V lost 2 bases to trimming and J lost 7 bases, with 15 bases between them. Germline CDR1 KGHSH, CDR2 LQKENI. The CDR3 contains 15 residues. The CDR3 DNA is TGTGCCAGCTCACCAGGGTATGCGTCGGGGAATGAGCAGTTCTTC. Amino acids: CASSPGYASGNEQFF. The full variable domain, with the rest looked up from reference TRBV18 and TRBJ2-1, is NAGVMQNPRHLVRRRGQEARLRCSPMKGHSHVYWYRQLPEEGLKFMVYLQKENIIDESGMPKERFSAEFPKEGPSILRIQQVVRGDSAAYFCASSPGYASGNEQFFGPGTRLTVL.

This clonotype was recorded a few times. A much larger clone is a single base away; this may be a read error. The rearrangement joins TRBV12-3 or TRBV12-4 to TRBJ1-2; D not certain. The CDR3 runs to 11 residues. V lost 3 bases and J 3 bases, leaving 2 bases between the germline ends. The CDR3 spells CASSFDYGYTF. As DNA, the CDR3 is TGTGCCAGCAGTTTCGACTATGGCTACACCTTC.

Regarding this clonotype: One end of the junction does not line up with germline, which may come from a read error. The V call is TRBV29-1, the J call TRBJ2-3, with unresolved D. Germline assignment: CDR1 SQVTM and CDR2 ANQGSEA. The CDR3 sequence is 14 residues long. For the CDR3, the DNA is TGCAGCGCTGTGCGGCAGGTTAGCACAGATATGCAGTATTTT. This codes for CSAVRQVSTDMQYF.

This clonotype occurred many times. The gene calls are TRBV28 and TRBJ1-4; D perhaps matches TRBD1 (5 bases). Germline CDR1 MDHEN, CDR2 SYDVKM. This CDR3 spans 16 amino acids. V dropped 3 bases and J dropped 0 bases, with 11 bases sitting between them. As DNA, the CDR3 is TGTGCCAGCAGTTTCATTAGGGGTGCAACTAATGAAAAACTGTTTTTT. This encodes CASSFIRGATNEKLFF.

This clonotype occurred many times. This rearrangement joins TRBV27 to TRBJ2-4; D is uncertain. This CDR3 is built from 16 residues. Trimming left V 5 bases short and J 0 bases short, with 14 bases between. Germline CDR1 MNHEY, CDR2 SMNVEV (reference sequence). CDR3 in amino acids: CASSNSRMLAKNIQYF. CDR3 DNA: TGTGCCAGCAGTAACAGCCGAATGCTAGCCAAAAACATTCAGTACTTC.

The J gene is TRBJ1-2, the V gene TRBV30; D is possibly TRBD1 (6 bases). CDR3 size: 12 residues. In germline, CDR1 is GTSNPN, CDR2 SVGIG (reference sequence). V dropped 2 bases and J dropped 8 bases, with 12 bases sitting between them. Written as DNA, the CDR3 is TGTGCCTGGAGTCCCTCAACAGGGGGCTACACCTTC. Translating it yields CAWSPSTGGYTF.

This clonotype was detected many times. V gene TRBV20-1 combines with J gene TRBJ2-3; no clear D gene. Germline loops: CDR1 DFQATT, CDR2 SNEGSKA (reference sequence). The CDR3 is made up of 15 amino acids. With 1 base removed from V and 0 bases from J, the gap between germline ends came to 11 bases. CDR3 protein: CSARGPTPSTDTQYF. CDR3 nucleotides: TGCAGTGCTAGAGGGCCTACTCCTAGCACAGATACGCAGTATTTT.

This clonotype was counted only a few times. The chain's CDR3 is CASSLFRGMNSPLHF. The CDR3 coding sequence is TGTGCCAGCAGTTTATTTCGGGGAATGAATTCACCCCTCCACTTT. V gene TRBV27 combines with J gene TRBJ1-6; D is ambiguous. V was shortened by 1 base and J by 7 bases, with 11 bases between the two germline ends. Germline-derived CDR1 and CDR2 are MNHEY and SMNVEV (reference sequence). There are 15 residues in the CDR3.

There are many counts of this clonotype. The chain employs TRBV7-8 and TRBJ1-4; no reliable D call. Trimming cost V 5 bases and J 2 bases, with 12 bases left between them. There are 15 residues in the CDR3. CDR1 and CDR2 (germline): SGHVS, FQNEAQ. CDR3 DNA sequence: TGTGCCAGCAGCCCTTACAGAACCACTAATGAAAAACTGTTTTTT. As protein: CASSPYRTTNEKLFF.

The rearrangement joins TRBV2 to TRBJ1-2, with a weak D call TRBD1 (5 bases). Germline V gene data show CDR1 as SNHLY and CDR2 as FYNNEI. CDR3 length: 12 amino acids. The ends were cut back, 8 bases at V and 3 bases at J, with 10 bases in the middle. DNA of the CDR3: TGTGCCAGCGGGGACGGCTACTATGGCTACACCTTC. Translated, it gives CASGDGYYGYTF.

This clonotype has only a few counts. The chain links TRBV12-3 or TRBV12-4 to TRBJ1-3; possibly TRBD1 for D (5 bases). The CDR3 has 15 residues. Trimming cost V 9 bases and J 0 bases, with 15 bases left between them. CDR3 bases: TGTGCCAGTAACCACAGGCGCCTCTCTGGAAACACCATATATTTT. Translating gives CASNHRRLSGNTIYF.

This clonotype has a count of ten or more. The V and J genes are TRBV5-1 and TRBJ2-3, with D possibly being TRBD1 or TRBD2 (5 bases each). There are 15 residues in the CDR3. Trimming removed 0 bases at V and 4 bases at J, with 12 bases between. Germline CDR1 and CDR2: SGHRS and YFSETQ. CDR3 sequence reads: CASSLAPSRADTQYF. CDR3 DNA: TGCGCCAGCAGCTTGGCTCCTAGCAGGGCAGATACGCAGTATTTT.

This clonotype was seen many times. The V and J genes are TRBV18 and TRBJ1-5; 12 bases align to TRBD1. CDR1 and CDR2 (germline): KGHSH, LQKENI. The ends lost 5 bases at V and 5 bases at J; junction bases unmatched: 4. The CDR3 loop spans 15 amino acids. Written as DNA, the CDR3 is TGTGCCAGCTCAACCGGGACAGGGGGCGATCAGCCCCAGCATTTT. Its translation is CASSTGTGGDQPQHF. Supplemented by reference TRBV18 and TRBJ1-5, the full variable domain reads NAGVMQNPRHLVRRRGQEARLRCSPMKGHSHVYWYRQLPEEGLKFMVYLQKENIIDESGMPKERFSAEFPKEGPSILRIQQVVRGDSAAYFCASSTGTGGDQPQHFGDGTRLSIL.

This clonotype was detected many times. The chain links TRBV2 to TRBJ2-7; D may be TRBD1 or TRBD2 (5 bases each). The ends were cut back, 7 bases at V and 2 bases at J, with 15 bases in the middle. CDR1 is SNHLY, CDR2 FYNNEI, per germline. CDR3 length: 14 amino acids. The CDR3 coding sequence is TGTGCCAGCACCCCAGGGACCAGGGCCTACGAGCAGTACTTC. Protein: CASTPGTRAYEQYF.

Concerning this clonotype: A single base separates this from a much larger clone, so it may be a read error. The chain carries TRBV20-1 and TRBJ1-5; D is unresolved. The length of the CDR3 is 14 residues. Trimming left V 3 bases short and J 7 bases short, with 16 bases between. Per germline, CDR1 DFQATT and CDR2 SNEGSKA (reference sequence). The CDR3 region is CSARQAKTGQPQHF. In DNA form, the CDR3 reads TGCAGTGCTAGGCAGGCAAAGACGGGGCAGCCCCAGCATTTT.

The V gene is TRBV6-2 or TRBV6-3, the J gene TRBJ2-2, with a possible D match to TRBD1 (6 bases). V lost 3 bases to trimming and J lost 2 bases, with 10 bases between them. The CDR3 has 15 amino acids. The germline gives CDR1 MNHEY, CDR2 SVGEGT. The CDR3, as DNA: TGTGCCAGCAGTTATTCCGGGACAAACACCGGGGAGCTGTTTTTT. Amino acids: CASSYSGTNTGELFF.

In its sample, this clonotype was seen a few times. The gene calls are TRBV20-1 and TRBJ2-5; D is perhaps TRBD1 (5 bases). Germline V lookup: CDR1 DFQATT, CDR2 SNEGSKA (reference sequence). V lost 1 base and J 5 bases, leaving 17 bases between the germline ends. The CDR3 is 15 residues long. CDR3 loop: CSARGGAQGRETQYF. In DNA form, the CDR3 reads TGCAGTGCTAGAGGAGGAGCCCAGGGAAGGGAGACCCAGTACTTC.

The sample holds a few counts of this clonotype. The chain is built from TRBV20-1 and TRBJ2-7; D call uncertain. The length of the CDR3 is 11 residues. Germline V gene lookup returns CDR1 DFQATT and CDR2 SNEGSKA (reference sequence). V lost 4 bases, J lost 3 bases, and 7 bases lay in between. CDR3 bases: TGCAGTGCTAAAGGGATCTACGAGCAGTACTTC. Residues: CSAKGIYEQYF.

This clonotype has at least ten counts. This sequence joins TRBV6-2 or TRBV6-3 and TRBJ2-2; 8 bases fit TRBD1. The CDR3 extends over 15 amino acids. CDR1 and CDR2 (germline): MNHEY, SVGEGT. Trimming removed 1 base from V and 4 bases from J; junction bases left unmatched: 2. The CDR3 DNA follows: TGTGCCAGCAGTTACTACGGGACAGGCACCGGGGAGCTGTTTTTT. Its protein is CASSYYGTGTGELFF.

About this clonotype: A clone one base away is much larger, so this may be a read error. The V call is TRBV12-3 or TRBV12-4, the J call TRBJ2-7, with a weak D call TRBD1 (6 bases). V was pared by 6 bases and J by 11 bases, with 20 bases between. The CDR3 has 13 residues. The CDR3 region is CASRPTTGRAKYF. The CDR3 nucleotides read TGTGCCAGCAGGCCTACCACAGGGCGAGCTAAGTACTTC.

The J gene is TRBJ2-7, the V gene TRBV29-1; D is uncertain. Germline V gene lookup returns CDR1 SQVTM and CDR2 ANQGSEA. V was clipped by 5 bases and J by 2 bases, with 10 bases between them. The CDR3 covers 12 residues. Here the CDR3 DNA reads TGCAGCGTTTCTAGTAGTCCCTACGAGCAGTACTTC. Translation: CSVSSSPYEQYF.

The V call is TRBV2, the J call TRBJ2-5, with a weak D call TRBD2 (5 bases). V lost 6 bases and J 5 bases, leaving 13 bases between the germline ends. This CDR3 has 13 residues. CDR1 and CDR2 (germline): SNHLY, FYNNEI. The CDR3 bases are TGTGCCAGCAGCATCGGGAACGGCGAGACCCAGTACTTC. It yields the protein CASSIGNGETQYF.

This chain links TRBV15 with TRBJ1-5; TRBD1 is a possible D gene (5 bases). The CDR3 sequence is 18 residues long. Trimming took 0 bases from V and 0 from J, leaving 15 bases between them. The V gene's germline CDR1 is LNHNV and CDR2 YYDKDF (reference sequence). The CDR3 region is CATSRDEYRLNSNQPQHF. The CDR3 region has the DNA TGTGCCACCAGCAGAGATGAGTACAGGTTGAATAGCAATCAGCCCCAGCATTTT. The entire variable domain, with the rest obtained from reference TRBV15 and TRBJ1-5, is as follows: DAMVIQNPRYQVTQFGKPVTLSCSQTLNHNVMYWYQQKSSQAPKLLFHYYDKDFNNEADTPDNFQSRRPNTSFCFLDIRSPGLGDTAMYLCATSRDEYRLNSNQPQHFGDGTRLSIL.

There are a few counts of this clonotype. The V gene is TRBV12-5, the J gene TRBJ1-1; 9 bases fit TRBD1. Germline trimming cut 5 bases from V and 6 bases from J; bases unmatched to any gene: 1. This CDR3 is built from 12 residues. Germline assignment: CDR1 LGHNT and CDR2 FRNRAP. The CDR3 reads CASGRQGAEAFF. DNA of the CDR3: TGTGCTAGTGGTAGACAGGGGGCTGAAGCTTTCTTT.

This clonotype has just a few counts. The chain couples TRBV5-1 to TRBJ2-2; TRBD1 agrees at 9 bases. With 2 bases clipped from V and 4 bases from J, the junction kept 9 bases outside the gene matches. This CDR3 contains 17 residues. The germline CDR1 and CDR2 sequences are SGHRS and YFSETQ. The CDR3, as DNA: TGCGCCAGCAGCTTCTTACAGGGGGCCGATATCACCGGGGAGCTGTTTTTT. It yields the protein CASSFLQGADITGELFF.

This clonotype was found many times. This chain joins TRBV20-1 and TRBJ2-2, with TRBD1 as a possible D gene (6 bases). Germline lookup yields CDR1 DFQATT and CDR2 SNEGSKA (reference sequence). This CDR3 is built from 13 residues. The CDR3 spells CQGRASNTGELFF. CDR3 nucleotides: TGCCAGGGGCGCGCTTCGAACACCGGGGAGCTGTTTTTT.

This clonotype was picked up many times. The gene calls are TRBV20-1 and TRBJ1-6; D is possibly TRBD1 (5 bases). Deletions cut 6 bases from V and 9 bases from J, with 15 bases between. Germline-derived CDR1 and CDR2 are DFQATT and SNEGSKA (reference sequence). The CDR3 contains 13 residues. In nucleotides, the CDR3 is TGCAGTGCCGGGACGATTATAGTTTCACCCCTCCACTTT. Translation: CSAGTIIVSPLHF.

This clonotype has a count of ten or more. The J gene is TRBJ1-2, the V gene TRBV12-3 or TRBV12-4; D unclear. The CDR3 is made up of 14 amino acids. V lost 7 bases and J lost 7, with 19 bases in between. CDR3 coding DNA: TGTGCCAGCACCCACGGACGCCGGTCCCTTGGCTACACCTTC. Amino acid sequence: CASTHGRRSLGYTF.

This chain uses TRBV2 with TRBJ2-3; perhaps TRBD2 as D (7 bases). The CDR3 contains 13 residues. The V end lost 8 bases, the J end lost 5 bases, and 14 bases lay between the germline ends. Germline-derived CDR1 and CDR2 are SNHLY and FYNNEI. The CDR3 loop reads CASGGGAGDTQYF. Here the CDR3 DNA reads TGTGCCAGCGGGGGGGGGGCCGGAGATACGCAGTATTTT.